Presented here are 11 T cell receptor beta chains from one specimen sequenced in a study of blood T cell repertoires in COVID-19. Sequencing was performed with immunoSEQ multiplex PCR; in TCRdb, only in-frame clones are kept and a portion is missing. The data contain more than 100,000 clones, less than 75% of them singletons. The sequencing sample was made of peripheral blood. The source of these receptors is a human donor with acute or convalescent COVID-19. The donor label of this sample is uncertain.

The genes are TRBV18 and TRBJ2-7; 11 bases map to TRBD1. J was trimmed by 4 bases and V by 0 bases; bases with no gene match: 2. This CDR3 contains 15 residues. CDR1 KGHSH and CDR2 LQKENI come from the germline V gene. The CDR3 DNA sequence: TGTGCCAGCTCACCACCGGACAGGGGGCTTTACGAGCAGTACTTC. Amino acids: CASSPPDRGLYEQYF.

The CDR3 nucleotides are TGTGCCAGCAGCGGCTCCCCCTGGTTGGACAGGGCCCAAGAGACCCAGTACTTC. Protein product: CASSGSPWLDRAQETQYF. The rearrangement links TRBV5-5 to TRBJ2-5; 8 bases map to TRBD1. CDR3 length: 18 residues. Germline V gene lookup returns CDR1 SGHKS and CDR2 YYEKEE (reference sequence). V dropped 4 bases and J dropped 1; count of bases not matched to a gene: 15.

This clone was observed a handful of times. The CDR3 region has the DNA TGTGCCAGCAGTTACTCGACGGGGTTCACTGAAGCTTTCTTT. This translates into CASSYSTGFTEAFF. The rearrangement joins TRBV6-5 to TRBJ1-1, with unresolved D. The V end lost 0 bases, the J end lost 4 bases, and 9 bases lay between the germline ends. Germline CDR1 is MNHEY and CDR2 is SVGAGI. The CDR3 covers 14 residues.

The rearrangement links TRBV3-1 (or the pseudogene TRBV3-2) to TRBJ2-5; no clear D gene. Germline CDR1 LGHDT, CDR2 YNNKEL (reference sequence). Trimming shortened V by 8 bases and J by 1 base, and 11 bases separated the two germline ends. CDR3 length: 13 amino acids. CDR3 region: CASRYSGQETQYF. The CDR3 DNA reads as TGTGCCAGCCGTTACAGTGGCCAAGAGACCCAGTACTTC.

The chain joins TRBV6-1 to TRBJ1-6, with TRBD1 matching 8 bases. V gave up 0 bases and J gave up 7 bases; unmatched junction bases: 2. Per germline, CDR1 MNHNS and CDR2 SASEGT. This CDR3 comprises 15 residues. The chain's CDR3 is CASSEADRANSPLHF. In nucleotides, the CDR3 is TGTGCCAGCAGTGAAGCGGACAGGGCGAATTCACCCCTCCACTTT.

The gene calls are TRBV28 and TRBJ1-6; 8 bases agree with TRBD1. Germline V CDR1 and CDR2: MDHEN, SYDVKM. Unmatched junction bases numbered 15, after V lost 6 bases and J lost 11 bases. The CDR3 consists of 16 residues. CDR3 coding DNA: TGTGCCAGCAGCTCCGTCGACGCAGGGGGCAATCCACCCCTCCACTTT. It specifies CASSSVDAGGNPPLHF.

The chain combines TRBV5-5 with TRBJ2-7, with TRBD2 matching over 11 bases. Looked up from germline, CDR1 is SGHKS and CDR2 is YYEKEE (reference sequence). The CDR3 loop spans 15 amino acids. V lost 2 bases, J lost 2 bases, and 3 bases stayed unmatched. In DNA form, the CDR3 reads TGTGCCAGCAGCTTCGGACTAGCGGGCACCTACGAGCAGTACTTC. It is translated as CASSFGLAGTYEQYF.

This clone was seen repeatedly, ten times or more. This chain uses TRBV10-3 with TRBJ2-7, with D possibly TRBD2 on 5 matching bases. Germline V CDR1 and CDR2: ENHRY, SYGVKD. The CDR3 contains 13 residues. The germline V and J ends were trimmed by 7 bases and 2 bases, with 12 bases remaining between them. CDR3 region: CAIKPDLTYEQYF. DNA for the CDR3: TGTGCCATCAAACCGGACTTAACCTACGAGCAGTACTTC.

This clone came up a few times. V gene TRBV5-1 combines with J gene TRBJ1-1, with 7 bases lining up with TRBD1. CDR3 length equals 14 residues. V was pared by 2 bases and J by 6 bases, with 7 bases of the junction left unmatched. Germline V gene lookup returns CDR1 SGHRS and CDR2 YFSETQ. The CDR3, as DNA: TGCGCCAGCAGCTTATCGAACAGGGGCGCTGAAGCTTTCTTT. Its protein is CASSLSNRGAEAFF.

This clone was counted between two and nine times. CDR3 DNA: TGTGCCAGCAGCCCAGGGGGGACTTCCTACGAGCAGTACTTC. Residues: CASSPGGTSYEQYF. V usage is TRBV7-2 and J usage is TRBJ2-7; a possible D gene is TRBD1 (7 bases). Trimming shortened V by 5 bases and J by 1 base, and 12 bases separated the two germline ends. Germline CDR1 and CDR2: SGHTA and FQGNSA. This CDR3 is built from 14 residues.

The CDR3 DNA reads as TGCGCCAGCAGCCAGGACTCCGGGAATTCACCCCTCCACTTT. Protein sequence: CASSQDSGNSPLHF. The chain joins TRBV4-1 to TRBJ1-6; D not certain. The V end lost 3 bases, the J end lost 7 bases, and 10 bases lay between the germline ends. Germline CDR1 MGHRA, CDR2 YSYEKL. The CDR3 extends over 14 amino acids.